This T cell receptor beta chain appears in the sequencing data of a study of human T cells and chemical hapten exposure. TCRdb reprocessed the RACE reads with MiXCR, giving one entry per CDR3 protein. The sample holds 180,000 or so distinct CDR3 sequences, under 35% seen once. Study results and limitations: Alopecia was present in the donors, so their immune response may differ from healthy people's.

A note on this clonotype: Its cognate antigen is unknown.

The time point is: pre-sensitization, week 0. Specified treatment: therapeutic diphenylcyclopropenone sensitization with weekly scalp DPC. This CDR3 has 13 residues. J gave up 7 bases and V 0 bases, and 1 base lay outside the gene matches. CDR1 SQVTM and CDR2 ANQGSEA come from the germline V gene. The chain carries TRBV29-1 and TRBJ2-2, with 8 nucleotides matching TRBD1. The material sequenced was whole blood, taken in connection with sensitization to the hapten diphenylcyclopropenone (DPC). The source of this sequence is a woman in her thirties with alopecia areata. Some clones in this sample may be carry-over from other donors' samples. In DNA, the CDR3 is TGCAGCGTTGAAGAGACAGGGGTCGGGGAGCTGTTTTTT. Its protein product is CSVEETGVGELFF.